These 31 T cell receptor beta chains were sequenced from one sample in a study of CD8+ T cells in alopecia areata. Treatment: oral pan-JAK inhibitor, 5-10 mg twice daily. RNA, once extracted, was reverse transcribed into cDNA for use as the sequencing template. TCRdb's copy holds only in-frame clones and misses some; the assay was immunoSEQ multiplex PCR. The table shows 200,000 to 250,000 clones, with approximately 57% occurring only once. The input for sequencing was CD4+ T cells sorted from blood, taken at week 4, from a patient treated with tofacitinib. The receptors derive from a human donor with alopecia areata.

This clone was seen a handful of times. The chain couples TRBV7-3 to TRBJ2-5; D might be TRBD1 or TRBD2, each matching 5 bases. V gave up 5 bases and J gave up 5 bases, with 15 bases separating them. This CDR3 comprises 14 residues. Germline CDR1 reads SGHTA; CDR2 reads FQGTGA. The CDR3 nucleotides read TGTGCCAGCAGCCCGGGACGGTCCGGGGAGACCCAGTACTTC. This codes for CASSPGRSGETQYF.

The chain combines TRBV15 with TRBJ1-6; a possible D gene is TRBD1 (5 bases). Trimming removed 2 bases at V and 5 bases at J, with 13 bases between. CDR3 size: 16 residues. Germline CDR1 is LNHNV and CDR2 is YYDKDF (reference sequence). CDR3 sequence: CATSRRWTPNNSPLHF. Here the CDR3 DNA reads TGTGCCACCAGCAGAAGGTGGACACCCAATAATTCACCCCTCCACTTT.

J is TRBJ2-5 and V is TRBV7-7, with D possibly being TRBD1 (6 bases). CDR3 size: 13 residues. Germline V gene data show CDR1 as SSHAT and CDR2 as FNYEAQ (reference sequence). Trimming removed 5 bases from V and 7 bases from J, with 14 bases in between. In DNA form, the CDR3 reads TGTGCCAGCAGCCCCCAGGGGAGTCGGACCCAGTACTTC. Protein: CASSPQGSRTQYF.

The rearrangement uses TRBV7-2 and TRBJ1-5; D might be TRBD1 (6 bases). The germline V gene has CDR1 SGHTA and CDR2 FQGNSA. The CDR3 loop spans 14 amino acids. Deletions cut 3 bases from V and 4 bases from J, with 10 bases between. DNA of the CDR3: TGTGCCAGCAGCTTCCGGGGGGCGAATCAGCCCCAGCATTTT. Its translation: CASSFRGANQPQHF.

This clone was counted a few times. The identical CDR3 is also encoded by other nucleotide sequences in the sample. The V gene is TRBV5-1, the J gene TRBJ2-3; D unclear. This CDR3 has 15 amino acids. Germline CDR1 and CDR2: SGHRS and YFSETQ. Trimming took 1 base from V and 1 from J, leaving 10 bases between them. This CDR3 is CASSLRGVGTDTQYF. The CDR3, as DNA: TGCGCCAGCAGCTTGAGAGGTGTGGGCACAGATACGCAGTATTTT.

The sample holds a few counts of this clone. The chain carries TRBV2 and TRBJ2-7; TRBD2 matches 7 bases. The germline V gene has CDR1 SNHLY and CDR2 FYNNEI. The junction had 8 bases not matched to a gene; V was cut back by 6 bases and J by 6 bases. This CDR3 spans 13 amino acids. CDR3 loop: CASSRGVLSEQYF. The CDR3 coding sequence is TGTGCCAGCAGCCGGGGGGTCCTCTCCGAGCAGTACTTC.

This chain links TRBV10-3 with TRBJ2-7; D is possibly TRBD2 (5 bases). Trimming took 0 bases from V and 2 from J, leaving 17 bases between them. This CDR3 has 17 amino acids. Germline-derived CDR1 and CDR2 are ENHRY and SYGVKD. The CDR3 loop reads CAISESAAGIGTYEQYF. The CDR3 DNA reads as TGTGCCATCAGTGAGTCGGCGGCGGGCATTGGAACCTACGAGCAGTACTTC.

This clone was picked up a small number of times. This chain uses TRBV10-3 with TRBJ2-2; D ambiguous. CDR1 and CDR2 (germline): ENHRY, SYGVKD. This CDR3 has 15 amino acids. The V end was cut by 10 bases, the J end by 0 bases, with 15 bases between. This CDR3 reads CATHDRTANTGELFF. The CDR3 nucleotides read TGTGCCACCCACGACCGAACCGCGAACACCGGGGAGCTGTTTTTT.

CDR3 sequence (DNA): TGTGCCAGCAGTGACGGAGCGGGGAGGGGAGAGACCCAGTACTTC. The encoded protein is CASSDGAGRGETQYF. The chain has TRBV2 and TRBJ2-5, with 7 bases that match TRBD2. Germline assignment: CDR1 SNHLY and CDR2 FYNNEI. This CDR3 is built from 15 residues. V dropped 3 bases and J dropped 4; count of bases not matched to a gene: 8.

The rearrangement joins TRBV5-6 to TRBJ2-7; D tentatively fits TRBD1 or TRBD2 (5 bases each). This CDR3 contains 19 residues. CDR1 and CDR2 (germline): SGHDT, YYEEEE. V shed 4 bases and J shed 1 base, with 27 bases lying between them. The CDR3 region is CASSPAGDRFKVVSYEQYF. The CDR3 region has the DNA TGTGCCAGCAGCCCCGCCGGGGACCGGTTTAAGGTGGTATCCTACGAGCAGTACTTC.

J is TRBJ2-3 and V is TRBV28; no firm D call. CDR1 and CDR2 from the germline V gene are MDHEN and SYDVKM. Trimming cost V 6 bases and J 6 bases, with 7 bases left between them. The CDR3 spans 11 residues. The CDR3, as DNA: TGTGCCAGCAGCCCTGGGGATACGCAGTATTTT. Translating it yields CASSPGDTQYF. Together with reference TRBV28 and TRBJ2-3, the CDR3 gives the full variable domain: DVKVTQSSRYLVKRTGEKVFLECVQDMDHENMFWYRQDPGLGLRLIYFSYDVKMKEKGDIPEGYSVSREKKERFSLILESASTNQTSMYLCASSPGDTQYFGPGTRLTVL.

This chain's CDR3 is CASSESGGTYNEQFF. The CDR3 DNA reads TGTGCCAGCAGTGAATCCGGGGGGACTTACAATGAGCAGTTCTTC. This chain joins TRBV25-1 and TRBJ2-1; 7 bases line up with TRBD2. V was clipped by 1 base and J by 4 bases; unmatched bases: 4. The CDR3 runs to 15 residues. Germline V gene data show CDR1 as MGHDK and CDR2 as SYGVNS.

The CDR3 loop is CASSTGSHEQYF. In nucleotides, the CDR3 is TGTGCCAGCAGCACAGGGTCCCACGAGCAGTACTTC. This chain joins TRBV6-5 and TRBJ2-7; weak D call: TRBD1 (6 bases). Looked up from germline, CDR1 is MNHEY and CDR2 is SVGAGI. The CDR3 length is 12 residues. V lost 6 bases, J lost 5 bases, and 11 bases lay in between.

V is TRBV7-8 and J is TRBJ2-3; D remains unclear. The CDR3 is 12 residues long. The V end was cut by 0 bases, the J end by 6 bases, with 4 bases between. Germline values: CDR1 SGHVS, CDR2 FQNEAQ. CDR3 nucleotide sequence: TGTGCCAGCAGCTTAGCGTTTGATACGCAGTATTTT. This translates into CASSLAFDTQYF.

The rearrangement uses TRBV18 and TRBJ2-3; tentative D call: TRBD2 (5 bases). This CDR3 is built from 14 residues. Germline loops: CDR1 KGHSH, CDR2 LQKENI. Between the trimmed V and J ends, which lost 3 bases and 5 bases, there was a span of 12 bases. The CDR3, as DNA: TGTGCCAGCTCACCGAAAGAGGGCCGAGATACGCAGTATTTT. Translating gives CASSPKEGRDTQYF.

The V and J genes are TRBV29-1 and TRBJ1-1; D unresolved. Germline CDR1 is SQVTM and CDR2 is ANQGSEA. This CDR3 is 13 amino acids long. The ends were cut back, 7 bases at V and 3 bases at J, with 15 bases in the middle. This chain's CDR3 is CSASIGRDTEAFF. In DNA, the CDR3 is TGCAGCGCCTCGATCGGTAGGGACACTGAAGCTTTCTTT.

This clone was picked up a small number of times. The V call is TRBV29-1, the J call TRBJ2-7; tentatively, D is TRBD1 or TRBD2 (5 bases each). Germline V CDR1 and CDR2: SQVTM, ANQGSEA. V was cut by 7 bases and J by 3 bases, with 13 bases left in between. The CDR3 totals 12 residues. The chain's CDR3 is CSARRDGYEQYF. CDR3 nucleotides: TGCAGCGCCCGCCGGGACGGCTACGAGCAGTACTTC.

The V and J genes are TRBV29-1 and TRBJ1-1, with 12 bases fitting TRBD1. The CDR3 runs 15 residues. Germline-derived CDR1 and CDR2 are SQVTM and ANQGSEA. V dropped 7 bases and J dropped 5; count of bases not matched to a gene: 11. CDR3 coding DNA: TGCAGCGCCTATAGGGACAGGGGGCCGGGGACTGAAGCTTTCTTT. This translates into CSAYRDRGPGTEAFF.

This clone was seen only a few times. The J gene is TRBJ1-2, the V gene TRBV11-1; D gene unclear. V was shortened by 4 bases and J by 2 bases, with 14 bases between the two germline ends. This CDR3 region has 15 residues. In germline, CDR1 is SGHAT, CDR2 FQDESV (reference sequence). CDR3 DNA sequence: TGTGCCAGCAGCTCCTCCCGGCGGGTGAACTATGGCTACACCTTC. Amino acid sequence: CASSSSRRVNYGYTF.

The chain links TRBV29-1 to TRBJ1-1; D is ambiguous. Trimming shortened V by 1 base and J by 5 bases, and 14 bases separated the two germline ends. From germline, CDR1 is SQVTM and CDR2 ANQGSEA. The CDR3 is 14 residues long. The CDR3: CSVEGGWRDTEAFF. The CDR3 DNA reads as TGCAGCGTTGAAGGGGGTTGGCGGGATACTGAAGCTTTCTTT.

The chain links TRBV5-1 to TRBJ1-5, with TRBD1 identical over 10 bases. Germline V gene lookup returns CDR1 SGHRS and CDR2 YFSETQ. The CDR3 sequence is 14 residues long. V was clipped by 3 bases and J by 4 bases; unmatched bases: 1. The CDR3 bases are TGCGCCAGCAGCTCGGGACAGGGGAATCAGCCCCAGCATTTT. Amino acid sequence: CASSSGQGNQPQHF.

This clone came up a few times. The chain employs TRBV7-3 and TRBJ2-3; D unresolved. V lost 1 base, J lost 11 bases, and 16 bases lay in between. Germline V CDR1 and CDR2: SGHTA, FQGTGA. This CDR3 spans 14 amino acids. CDR3 loop: CASSLKPGHRRQYF. CDR3 DNA sequence: TGTGCCAGCAGCTTAAAACCAGGCCATCGGCGGCAGTATTTT.

The chain has TRBV29-1 and TRBJ1-1; D is ambiguous. The CDR3 sequence is 12 residues long. V was pared by 4 bases and J by 7 bases, with 13 bases between. Germline V CDR1 and CDR2: SQVTM, ANQGSEA. The CDR3 region has the DNA TGCAGCGTTGGTCAGAACTTAGATGAAGCTTTCTTT. Translation: CSVGQNLDEAFF.

The V gene is TRBV29-1, the J gene TRBJ1-2; a weak D match, TRBD1 (6 bases). CDR1 is SQVTM, CDR2 ANQGSEA, per germline. The CDR3 has 12 amino acids. V was pared by 8 bases and J by 4 bases, with 14 bases between. The CDR3, as DNA: TGCAGCAGTTACAGGGATGGCTATGGCTACACCTTC. Protein sequence: CSSYRDGYGYTF.

The CDR3, as DNA: TGTGCCTGGACAACGGGACTAGCGGGGGCTTCGTTAGCCAAAAACATTCAGTACTTC. Its protein is CAWTTGLAGASLAKNIQYF. V and J are TRBV30 and TRBJ2-4; 14 bases align to TRBD2. CDR1 GTSNPN and CDR2 SVGIG come from the germline V gene (reference sequence). The CDR3 contains 19 residues. With V trimmed by 4 bases and J by 0 bases, 11 bases remained unmatched.

A note on this clone: At the DNA level, this CDR3 is encoded by other sequences in the same sample as well. The chain recombines TRBV20-1 with TRBJ2-1; D is unclear. Trimming left V 2 bases short and J 8 bases short, with 4 bases between. The length of the CDR3 is 10 residues. Germline CDR1 reads DFQATT; CDR2 reads SNEGSKA (reference sequence). CDR3: CSARRDEQFF. The CDR3 DNA reads as TGCAGTGCTAGAAGGGATGAGCAGTTCTTC.

V is TRBV29-1 and J is TRBJ2-1; TRBD1 matches at 11 bases. This CDR3 has 13 amino acids. CDR1 and CDR2 (germline): SQVTM, ANQGSEA. Trimming took 5 bases from V and 13 from J; bases not matched to a gene: 10. The CDR3 bases are TGCAGCGTTCGCGGACAGGGGGCCAATCGCCAGTTCTTC. Translation: CSVRGQGANRQFF.

This clone was counted between two and nine times. The V and J genes are TRBV4-3 and TRBJ2-3, with D unclear. V was shortened by 0 bases and J by 2 bases, with 9 bases between the two germline ends. Germline V CDR1 and CDR2: LGHNA, YSLEER. The CDR3 length is 15 residues. The CDR3, as DNA: TGCGCCAGCAGCCAAGAAACCCGGACCACAGATACGCAGTATTTT. It specifies CASSQETRTTDTQYF.

This chain links TRBV7-2 with TRBJ1-1, with a weak D call TRBD1 (5 bases). Germline V gene lookup returns CDR1 SGHTA and CDR2 FQGNSA. The CDR3 is made up of 14 amino acids. The ends were cut back, 5 bases at V and 5 bases at J, with 15 bases in the middle. The CDR3 DNA reads TGTGCCAGCAGCCTGGGGACTCCGGGAACTGAAGCTTTCTTT. Translation gives CASSLGTPGTEAFF.

J is TRBJ1-6 and V is TRBV4-3; weak D call: TRBD1 (6 bases). The germline V gene encodes CDR1 LGHNA and CDR2 YSLEER. The CDR3 contains 15 residues. The V gene lost 4 bases and the J gene lost 2 bases, with 9 bases spanning the gap. CDR3 nucleotide sequence: TGCGCCAGCAGCCGAGGGACAACCTATAATTCACCCCTCCACTTT. It is translated as CASSRGTTYNSPLHF.

This clone was observed a few times. This sequence joins TRBV5-1 and TRBJ2-5; TRBD2 is a possible D gene (6 bases). V shed 0 bases and J shed 5 bases, with 14 bases lying between them. Germline V gene sequence: CDR1 SGHRS, CDR2 YFSETQ. CDR3 length equals 15 residues. The CDR3: CASSLGIGGGETQYF. CDR3 DNA: TGCGCCAGCAGCTTGGGGATCGGGGGAGGCGAGACCCAGTACTTC.